The following is a T cell receptor beta chain sequence with its context. The antigen is not known. Distinct nucleotide sequences in the sample also encode this CDR3. This entry is derived from a study of shared clonotypes between healthy human individuals. Whole-study context: For every donor, three CD4 naive, three CD4 memory, two CD8 naive and one CD8 memory plates were used.

Study-wide findings and caveats: Relative to their counterparts shared across all four donors, non-shared clonotypes exhibited diminished generation probabilities.

Sequenced by immunoSEQ multiplex PCR; TCRdb stores in-frame clones only, minus some. The data contain about 2.5 million clones, roughly 92% of them singletons. The CDR3 is 16 amino acids. Germline lookup yields CDR1 SEHNR and CDR2 FQNEAQ (reference sequence). Trimming cost V 1 base and J 3 bases; bases outside gene matches: 7. Source material: naive CD4+ T cells from PBMCs. Subset defined: CD45RA+ positively selected. This receptor was identified in a man younger than 35 in good health. Some clones in this sample may be carry-over from other donors' samples. The rearrangement uses TRBV7-9 and TRBJ2-5; TRBD2 agrees at 8 bases. The CDR3 is CASSLEWAGGKETQYF. For the CDR3, the DNA is TGTGCCAGCAGCTTAGAATGGGCGGGAGGAAAAGAGACCCAGTACTTC.